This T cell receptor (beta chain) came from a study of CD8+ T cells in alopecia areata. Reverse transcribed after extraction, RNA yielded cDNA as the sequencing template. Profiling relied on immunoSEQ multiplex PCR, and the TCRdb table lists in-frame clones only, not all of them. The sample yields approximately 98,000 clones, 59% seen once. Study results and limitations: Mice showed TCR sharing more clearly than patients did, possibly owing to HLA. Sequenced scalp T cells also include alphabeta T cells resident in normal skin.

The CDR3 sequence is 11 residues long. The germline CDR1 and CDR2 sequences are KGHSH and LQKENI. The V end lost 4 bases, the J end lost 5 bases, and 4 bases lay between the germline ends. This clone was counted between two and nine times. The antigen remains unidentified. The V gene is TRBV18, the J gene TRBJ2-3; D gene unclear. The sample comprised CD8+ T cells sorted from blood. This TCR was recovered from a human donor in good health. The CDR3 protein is CASSRLDTQYF. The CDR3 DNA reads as TGTGCCAGCTCACGTCTAGATACGCAGTATTTT.